What follows are 32 T cell receptor beta chains derived from one specimen sequenced in a study of T cell responses to AZD1222 COVID-19 vaccine listed by TCRdb under 2021. Library method: the immunoSEQ multiplex PCR assay. TCRdb took this table from immuneACCESS and kept in-frame rearrangements with V and J called. Such tables lack part of the clones; where checked against another copy, unresolved V genes explain under half of the gap, and the rest is unexplained. The sample yields 100,000 to 150,000 clones; 70% to 90% were counted once. Roughly 1.5% of the sample is in the top ten clones. In the paper's terms, the time point label means: baseline before first vaccination. The sample in question was peripheral blood, obtained on day 0 of AZD1222 vaccination. The source of these receptors is an adult in good health.

This clone came up once. This sequence joins TRBV15 and TRBJ2-1; 9 bases are a match to TRBD1. This CDR3 is 14 amino acids long. V lost 10 bases and J lost 0; bases outside the gene matches: 4. Looked up from germline, CDR1 is LNHNV and CDR2 is YYDKDF (reference sequence). The CDR3 sequence: CAIGQGSSYNEQFF. CDR3 nucleotides: TGTGCCATCGGACAGGGGAGCTCCTACAATGAGCAGTTCTTC.

The rearrangement links TRBV10-3 to TRBJ2-3; D not resolved. From germline, CDR1 is ENHRY and CDR2 SYGVKD. V dropped 7 bases and J dropped 2 bases, with 10 bases sitting between them. This CDR3 spans 13 amino acids. CDR3 bases: TGTGCCATCAATGGAAAGATCACAGATACGCAGTATTTT. It specifies CAINGKITDTQYF.

The chain recombines TRBV11-2 with TRBJ1-2, with 11 bases aligning to TRBD1. The CDR3 spans 17 residues. The junction had 13 bases not matched to a gene; V was cut back by 7 bases and J by 3 bases. From germline, CDR1 is SGHAT and CDR2 FQNNGV. DNA of the CDR3: TGTGCCAGCACCAGGCCGGGACAGGGGGTTTTTGACTATGGCTACACCTTC. It specifies CASTRPGQGVFDYGYTF.

J is TRBJ2-7 and V is TRBV28, with D perhaps matching TRBD1 (6 bases). The CDR3 loop spans 16 amino acids. Between the trimmed V and J ends, which lost 1 base and 3 bases, there was a span of 16 bases. Germline CDR1 reads MDHEN; CDR2 reads SYDVKM. The CDR3 protein is CASSLSRGKFNYEQYF. CDR3 DNA: TGTGCCAGCAGTTTATCTAGGGGGAAGTTCAACTACGAGCAGTACTTC.

The chain is built from TRBV6-5 and TRBJ2-7; TRBD1 aligns across 10 bases. The germline V gene encodes CDR1 MNHEY and CDR2 SVGAGI. V was clipped by 4 bases and J by 1 base; unmatched bases: 4. The CDR3 has 15 amino acids. The CDR3 DNA follows: TGTGCCAGCAGTTCGCCGGGACAGGGGTCCTACGAGCAGTACTTC. Protein: CASSSPGQGSYEQYF.

This clone has only a few counts. V and J are TRBV20-1 and TRBJ2-1, with D uncertain. Germline values: CDR1 DFQATT, CDR2 SNEGSKA (reference sequence). The CDR3 length is 14 residues. V lost 3 bases to trimming and J lost 4 bases, with 13 bases between them. The DNA of the CDR3 is TGCAGTGCTAGTAGTGGGCCGGGTTACAATGAGCAGTTCTTC. Residues: CSASSGPGYNEQFF.

Here the CDR3 reads CASSLALGTAHYAYGYTF. The CDR3 DNA is TGTGCCAGCAGCTTGGCTCTTGGGACAGCACACTACGCCTATGGCTACACCTTC. The rearrangement links TRBV5-8 to TRBJ1-2; 7 bases fit TRBD1. Germline CDR1 reads SGHTS; CDR2 reads YDEGEE. The CDR3 runs to 18 residues. V lost 0 bases and J lost 4; bases outside the gene matches: 15.

The rearrangement joins TRBV7-8 to TRBJ2-3; unclear D gene. CDR3 length: 17 residues. The ends were cut back, 3 bases at V and 2 bases at J, with 18 bases in the middle. Per germline, CDR1 SGHVS and CDR2 FQNEAQ. The CDR3 DNA sequence: TGTGCCAGCAGCTTTCCAGGAGAAGTCCTATTCACAGATACGCAGTATTTT. This translates into CASSFPGEVLFTDTQYF.

J is TRBJ2-7 and V is TRBV6-2 or TRBV6-3; 9 bases are a match to TRBD2. Unmatched junction bases numbered 2, after V lost 0 bases and J lost 2 bases. The germline gives CDR1 MNHEY, CDR2 SVGEGT. The CDR3 runs to 15 residues. CDR3 nucleotide sequence: TGTGCCAGCAGTTACTCGGCGGGAGGGGCCTACGAGCAGTACTTC. Protein: CASSYSAGGAYEQYF.

This rearrangement joins TRBV2 to TRBJ2-7, with 9 bases aligning to TRBD1. Germline CDR1 is SNHLY and CDR2 is FYNNEI. This CDR3 contains 13 residues. Trimming cost V 8 bases and J 9 bases; bases outside gene matches: 11. The CDR3 loop is CASGKGQGLLQYF. For the CDR3, the DNA is TGTGCCAGCGGTAAGGGACAGGGTCTTTTGCAGTACTTC.

The chain uses TRBV9 and TRBJ2-5, with 8 positions matching TRBD1. The CDR3 length is 16 residues. Germline V gives CDR1 SGDLS, CDR2 YYNGEE. The trim removed 2 bases at V and 3 bases at J, leaving 9 bases unmatched. The CDR3 coding sequence is TGTGCCAGCAGCGTGGACAGGGTGGGGGCGAAAGAGACCCAGTACTTC. Translated, it gives CASSVDRVGAKETQYF.

The V call is TRBV27, the J call TRBJ2-7; D unresolved. The CDR3 totals 12 residues. CDR1 is MNHEY and CDR2 is SMNVEV in the germline V gene (reference sequence). Trimming stripped 6 bases from V and 4 bases from J, with 10 bases between. The chain's CDR3 is CASRLTDYEQYF. The CDR3 DNA follows: TGTGCCAGCAGACTGACGGATTACGAGCAGTACTTC.

The chain links TRBV30 to TRBJ2-7, with D uncertain. V lost 0 bases and J lost 5, with 17 bases in between. The CDR3 runs to 15 residues. Germline loops: CDR1 GTSNPN, CDR2 SVGIG (reference sequence). Here the CDR3 reads CAWSVSFTPLNEQYF. The CDR3 DNA sequence: TGTGCCTGGAGTGTAAGTTTTACCCCCTTGAACGAGCAGTACTTC.

The rearrangement uses TRBV9 and TRBJ2-1, with TRBD2 identical over 10 bases. The CDR3 is 16 residues long. Trimming took 0 bases from V and 7 from J; bases not matched to a gene: 7. Germline lookup yields CDR1 SGDLS and CDR2 YYNGEE. DNA of the CDR3: TGTGCCAGCAGCGTAGTAGGGCTAGCGGGAGTAAATGAGCAGTTCTTC. Amino acids: CASSVVGLAGVNEQFF.

This clone was detected only a few times. Here the CDR3 DNA reads TGTGCCAGCAGCCCCGAGGGACAGGGGGCAGCCGACGAGCAGTACTTC. Its translation: CASSPEGQGAADEQYF. The chain employs TRBV13 and TRBJ2-7, with TRBD1 matching over 12 bases. Germline CDR1 and CDR2: PRHDT and FYEKMQ (reference sequence). The J segment lost 5 bases and the V segment lost 5 bases, leaving 10 bases of the junction unmatched. The CDR3 contains 16 residues.

The chain employs TRBV2 and TRBJ2-7, with D perhaps TRBD1 or TRBD2 (7 bases each). CDR3 length: 12 amino acids. Trimming pared 10 bases from V and 2 bases from J, leaving 12 bases between. Germline lookup yields CDR1 SNHLY and CDR2 FYNNEI. For the CDR3, the DNA is TGTGCCACCAGGGGGGGGGCCTACGAGCAGTACTTC. Protein sequence: CATRGGAYEQYF.

The genes are TRBV7-2 and TRBJ2-1; TRBD2 might be the D (6 bases). In germline, CDR1 is SGHTA, CDR2 FQGNSA. V was shortened by 4 bases and J by 10 bases, with 11 bases between the two germline ends. There are 12 residues in the CDR3. CDR3 in DNA: TGTGCCAGCAGCTCGACTAGTCGCGAGCAGTTCTTC. Translation: CASSSTSREQFF.

V and J are TRBV6-6 and TRBJ1-4; 8 nucleotides line up with TRBD1. Germline V lookup: CDR1 MNHNY, CDR2 SVGAGI (reference sequence). The V segment lost 6 bases and the J segment 6 bases; nucleotides outside the gene matches: 6. The CDR3 has 14 amino acids. The CDR3 DNA follows: TGTGCCAGCAGGCCCAGGGGGCGCGATGAAAAACTGTTTTTT. Amino acid sequence: CASRPRGRDEKLFF.

The genes are TRBV13 and TRBJ2-6; 7 nucleotides align to TRBD1. The V gene end was trimmed by 1 base and the J gene end by 1 base; junction bases not matched to a gene: 7. Germline CDR1 reads PRHDT; CDR2 reads FYEKMQ (reference sequence). This CDR3 has 18 amino acids. In DNA, the CDR3 is TGTGCCAGCAGCTTAGTGGCGACAGGGCCATCTGGGGCCAACGTCCTGACTTTC. It specifies CASSLVATGPSGANVLTF.

V and J are TRBV5-1 and TRBJ2-2, with D possibly matching TRBD1 (6 bases). In germline, CDR1 is SGHRS, CDR2 YFSETQ. This CDR3 is 15 amino acids long. V was trimmed by 0 bases and J by 3 bases, leaving 9 bases between them. CDR3 loop: CASSLEDRHTGELFF. The CDR3 DNA follows: TGCGCCAGCAGCTTGGAGGACAGACACACCGGGGAGCTGTTTTTT.

The genes are TRBV4-3 and TRBJ2-7; 8 nucleotides match TRBD2. The CDR3 covers 15 residues. Germline V gives CDR1 LGHNA, CDR2 YSLEER. The V and J ends lost 0 bases and 3 bases, in that order; junction bases with no gene match: 4. CDR3 residues: CASSQDSGDLYEQYF. The CDR3 DNA reads as TGCGCCAGCAGCCAAGATAGCGGGGACCTCTACGAGCAGTACTTC.

Here the CDR3 DNA reads TGTGCCAGTAGTATGGCAGCTTCTGGCTACACCTTC. It is translated as CASSMAASGYTF. The V and J genes are TRBV19 and TRBJ1-2; no clear D gene. This CDR3 is built from 12 residues. Germline lookup yields CDR1 LNHDA and CDR2 SQIVND (reference sequence). Trimming cost V 3 bases and J 7 bases, with 9 bases left between them.

This rearrangement joins TRBV9 to TRBJ1-1; no clear D gene. This CDR3 comprises 13 residues. In germline, CDR1 is SGDLS, CDR2 YYNGEE. V shed 3 bases and J shed 1 base, with 7 bases lying between them. The CDR3 region has the DNA TGTGCCAGCAGCGGAACCTGGAACACTGAAGCTTTCTTT. Protein product: CASSGTWNTEAFF. Variable domain in full (rest from reference TRBV9 and TRBJ1-1): DSGVTQTPKHLITATGQRVTLRCSPRSGDLSVYWYQQSLDQGLQFLIQYYNGEERAKGNILERFSAQQFPDLHSELNLSSLELGDSALYFCASSGTWNTEAFFGQGTRLTVV.

This rearrangement joins TRBV7-9 to TRBJ2-1; 13 bases line up with TRBD2. The CDR3 is made up of 19 amino acids. In germline, CDR1 is SEHNR, CDR2 FQNEAQ (reference sequence). The J segment lost 1 base and the V segment lost 5 bases, leaving 11 bases of the junction unmatched. CDR3 in amino acids: CASSPLHRGLAGSYNEQFF. CDR3 bases: TGTGCCAGCAGCCCTCTCCACAGGGGACTAGCGGGGTCCTACAATGAGCAGTTCTTC.

This clone was recorded a few times. The chain links TRBV7-9 to TRBJ2-3; tentatively, D is TRBD1 (5 bases). The CDR3 consists of 12 residues. Germline values: CDR1 SEHNR, CDR2 FQNEAQ (reference sequence). V lost 1 base and J lost 13, with 12 bases in between. As DNA, the CDR3 is TGTGCCAGCAGCTTAGTTGCAGGGATCGAGTATTTT. Its protein product is CASSLVAGIEYF.

The chain carries TRBV2 and TRBJ1-2, with a possible D match to TRBD1 (5 bases). Germline assignment: CDR1 SNHLY and CDR2 FYNNEI. CDR3 size: 13 residues. Trimming cost V 6 bases and J 8 bases, with 16 bases left between them. The CDR3 here is CASSGTVTVGYTF. The CDR3 coding sequence is TGTGCCAGCAGCGGGACCGTAACAGTCGGCTACACCTTC.

The chain has TRBV5-8 and TRBJ1-5; D gene unclear. The CDR3 covers 14 residues. V lost 1 base, J lost 4 bases, and 9 bases lay in between. Germline V gene lookup returns CDR1 SGHTS and CDR2 YDEGEE. CDR3 amino acids: CASSLLRANQPQHF. The CDR3 DNA follows: TGTGCCAGCAGCTTGCTGCGGGCTAATCAGCCCCAGCATTTT.

V gene TRBV9 combines with J gene TRBJ1-1; D unresolved. The CDR3 spans 14 residues. Trimming cost V 3 bases and J 8 bases, with 17 bases left between them. Germline lookup yields CDR1 SGDLS and CDR2 YYNGEE. The CDR3 bases are TGTGCCAGCAGCGCCCGGCACCTGTCGGGAGAAGCTTTCTTT. This translates into CASSARHLSGEAFF. The complete variable domain, with remaining parts taken from reference TRBV9 and TRBJ1-1, reads DSGVTQTPKHLITATGQRVTLRCSPRSGDLSVYWYQQSLDQGLQFLIQYYNGEERAKGNILERFSAQQFPDLHSELNLSSLELGDSALYFCASSARHLSGEAFFGQGTRLTVV.

The V and J genes are TRBV10-2 and TRBJ1-2; D may be TRBD1 (5 bases). In germline, CDR1 is WSHSY, CDR2 SAAADI. The CDR3 totals 15 residues. Trimming cost V 2 bases and J 4 bases, with 14 bases left between them. CDR3 sequence (DNA): TGCGCCAGCAGTGAGGAGGGGACCGGGGGCTATGGCTACACCTTC. It yields the protein CASSEEGTGGYGYTF.

The chain employs TRBV7-3 and TRBJ1-1, with D perhaps TRBD1 (6 bases). Germline V gene data show CDR1 as SGHTA and CDR2 as FQGTGA. The CDR3 runs 14 residues. V lost 1 base to trimming and J lost 11 bases, with 17 bases between them. The CDR3 DNA reads TGTGCCAGCAGCTTAATGTCAGGGCAGGGGACGGCTTTCTTT. Translation: CASSLMSGQGTAFF.

The V call is TRBV10-3, the J call TRBJ2-2; D is perhaps TRBD1 or TRBD2 (5 bases each). CDR3 size: 14 residues. Germline CDR1 and CDR2: ENHRY and SYGVKD. Trimming shortened V by 6 bases and J by 0 bases, and 8 bases separated the two germline ends. CDR3 region: CAIRPGPNTGELFF. CDR3 in DNA: TGTGCCATCAGACCGGGGCCGAACACCGGGGAGCTGTTTTTT.

The chain has TRBV19 and TRBJ2-5; TRBD1 agrees at 11 bases. Germline V gene lookup returns CDR1 LNHDA and CDR2 SQIVND (reference sequence). Trimming at V came to 3 bases and at J to 1 base, leaving 4 bases not matched to a gene. CDR3 length: 16 residues. The CDR3 protein is CASSIGGTGGQETQYF. The CDR3 nucleotides read TGTGCCAGTAGTATTGGCGGGACAGGGGGCCAAGAGACCCAGTACTTC.